Below, 9 T cell receptor beta chains from the same sample are listed, as sequenced in a study of T-cell reconstitution after alpha-beta-depleted transplantation in children. TCRbeta library construction was performed incorporating unique molecular identifiers. One entry per CDR3 protein results from TCRdb running MiXCR on the PCR reads. The table has 550,000 to 600,000 distinct CDR3 sequences, 20% to 25% seen once. This material consisted of PBMCs, mostly from graft donor cells, taken 360 days after TCRalphabeta/CD19-depleted stem cell transplant. Receptors were obtained from a boy less than two years old who had a stem cell transplant for acute myeloid leukemia, so the T cells may come from the graft donor.

The J gene is TRBJ2-1, the V gene TRBV6-5; D is unresolved. In germline, CDR1 is MNHEY, CDR2 SVGAGI. V dropped 2 bases and J dropped 5 bases, with 10 bases sitting between them. The CDR3 is 14 residues long. CDR3 sequence (DNA): TGTGCCAGCAGTTACAGCCCGACTGACAATGAGCAGTTCTTC. Translated, it gives CASSYSPTDNEQFF.

In its sample, this clonotype was seen many times. The chain couples TRBV29-1 to TRBJ2-5, with a possible D match to TRBD2 (6 bases). The V and J ends lost 4 bases and 5 bases respectively, with 8 bases between them. The CDR3 extends over 11 amino acids. The germline V gene encodes CDR1 SQVTM and CDR2 ANQGSEA. CDR3 protein: CSVGGEETQYF. The CDR3 DNA reads as TGCAGCGTTGGGGGGGAGGAGACCCAGTACTTC.

This clonotype was observed many times. This chain connects TRBV29-1 to TRBJ2-7; 7 positions agree with TRBD1. V was pared by 4 bases and J by 0 bases, with 6 bases of the junction left unmatched. Germline lookup yields CDR1 SQVTM and CDR2 ANQGSEA. This CDR3 has 14 residues. Here the CDR3 DNA reads TGCAGCGTTGTCCCGGGACAGAGCTCCTACGAGCAGTACTTC. Translated: CSVVPGQSSYEQYF.

The sample holds a few counts of this clonotype. The chain joins TRBV19 to TRBJ2-1, with D perhaps given as TRBD1 or TRBD2 (5 bases each). Germline V gene data show CDR1 as LNHDA and CDR2 as SQIVND (reference sequence). V was shortened by 9 bases and J by 0 bases, with 15 bases between the two germline ends. The CDR3 covers 15 residues. This CDR3 is CASGAPGSSYNEQFF. Written as DNA, the CDR3 is TGTGCCAGCGGGGCGCCGGGCAGCTCCTACAATGAGCAGTTCTTC.

This chain links TRBV20-1 with TRBJ1-3; no clear D gene. The V end was cut by 3 bases, the J end by 3 bases, with 12 bases between. Germline V gene data show CDR1 as DFQATT and CDR2 as SNEGSKA (reference sequence). This CDR3 is built from 14 residues. This chain's CDR3 is CSASFSSHGNTIYF. The CDR3 nucleotides read TGCAGTGCTAGCTTTTCTTCCCATGGAAACACCATATATTTT.

In this sample, this clonotype turned up a few times. The V and J genes are TRBV7-2 and TRBJ2-7; D could derive from TRBD1 or TRBD2 (5 bases each). The germline CDR1 and CDR2 sequences are SGHTA and FQGNSA. This CDR3 contains 14 residues. Trimming stripped 3 bases from V and 3 bases from J, with 12 bases between. The CDR3 region is CASSFQGTSYEQYF. The DNA of the CDR3 is TGTGCCAGCAGCTTTCAGGGTACTAGCTACGAGCAGTACTTC.

The chain links TRBV5-1 to TRBJ1-4, with 9 bases that match TRBD1. This CDR3 comprises 16 residues. Germline V CDR1 and CDR2: SGHRS, YFSETQ. V dropped 4 bases and J dropped 2; count of bases not matched to a gene: 6. In nucleotides, the CDR3 is TGCGCCAGCAGCCTACAGGGGGCGCTTACTAATGAAAAACTGTTTTTT. Residues: CASSLQGALTNEKLFF.

This clonotype was seen a few times. This chain connects TRBV29-1 to TRBJ1-2; the match to TRBD1 covers 10 bases. V lost 5 bases, J lost 5 bases, and 17 bases stayed unmatched. The CDR3 extends over 17 amino acids. Per the germline V gene, CDR1 is SQVTM and CDR2 is ANQGSEA. The CDR3 DNA reads TGCAGCGTTCAGACCCGGGACAGGGGTATAGTTGGGTATGGCTACACCTTC. Translated: CSVQTRDRGIVGYGYTF.

The CDR3 sequence is CATRGGLVTDTQYF. The CDR3 nucleotides read TGTGCCACCAGAGGGGGGTTGGTAACAGATACGCAGTATTTT. The V gene is TRBV24-1, the J gene TRBJ2-3, with D perhaps given as TRBD1 or TRBD2 (6 bases each). The CDR3 consists of 14 residues. Per germline, CDR1 KGHDR and CDR2 SFDVKD. The germline V and J ends were trimmed by 7 bases and 3 bases, with 13 bases remaining between them.